Following are 2 T cell receptor beta chains from one sample sequenced in a study of cytomegalovirus exposure and HLA in healthy donors. Primers for the PCR totalled 60 Vbeta and 13 Jbeta. Some clones are missing from TCRdb's copy, which holds only in-frame ones; the method was immunoSEQ multiplex PCR. The sample yields about 160,000 clones, roughly 73% seen once. Sequencing was carried out using PBMCs. These receptors came from a woman aged 30 to 39 in good health and CMV-seronegative.

This clone appeared a single time. CDR3: CASSRVRESGDTQYF. CDR3 bases: TGTGCCAGCAGCAGGGTAAGGGAGTCAGGAGATACGCAGTATTTT. This chain connects TRBV9 to TRBJ2-3, with D possibly being TRBD2 (5 bases). CDR3 length: 15 residues. Deletions cut 4 bases from V and 5 bases from J, with 17 bases between. Germline CDR1 is SGDLS and CDR2 is YYNGEE. Full variable domain (remainder filled in from reference TRBV9 and TRBJ2-3): DSGVTQTPKHLITATGQRVTLRCSPRSGDLSVYWYQQSLDQGLQFLIQYYNGEERAKGNILERFSAQQFPDLHSELNLSSLELGDSALYFCASSRVRESGDTQYFGPGTRLTVL.

This clone was counted a few times. At the DNA level, this CDR3 is encoded by other sequences in the same sample as well. The chain has TRBV7-9 and TRBJ1-1; D remains ambiguous. The CDR3 is 13 amino acids. Germline-derived CDR1 and CDR2 are SEHNR and FQNEAQ (reference sequence). Trimming shortened V by 5 bases and J by 1 base, and 8 bases separated the two germline ends. CDR3 nucleotide sequence: TGTGCCAGCAGCCCGACGGGGAACACTGAAGCTTTCTTT. Translation gives CASSPTGNTEAFF.